These 15 T cell receptor beta chains came from one sample sequenced in a study of T cell responses to AZD1222 COVID-19 vaccine. Method: immunoSEQ multiplex PCR; TCRdb's copy keeps in-frame clones and lacks some. The repertoire holds about 120,000 clones, with 80% to 90% as singletons. This specimen was peripheral blood, taken on day 0 of AZD1222 vaccination. These receptors were collected from an adult in good health.

The chain employs TRBV2 and TRBJ2-1, with D possibly matching TRBD2 (6 bases). Germline loops: CDR1 SNHLY, CDR2 FYNNEI. The CDR3 extends over 15 amino acids. V lost 3 bases, J lost 4 bases, and 13 bases lay in between. Here the CDR3 DNA reads TGTGCCAGCAGTGATTCGGGGGAACCGTACAATGAGCAGTTCTTC. Encoded protein: CASSDSGEPYNEQFF.

The gene calls are TRBV9 and TRBJ2-2; 7 nucleotides match TRBD2. The germline V gene has CDR1 SGDLS and CDR2 YYNGEE. This CDR3 region has 15 residues. V was clipped by 4 bases and J by 7 bases; unmatched bases: 10. CDR3 bases: TGTGCCAGCAGCCCCCTAGCGGTCGGGGGCGGGGAGCTGTTTTTT. Protein sequence: CASSPLAVGGGELFF.

The V gene is TRBV5-1, the J gene TRBJ1-4; 11 nucleotides align to TRBD1. Trimming at V came to 3 bases and at J to 6 bases, leaving 4 bases not matched to a gene. The CDR3 is 15 residues long. The V gene's germline CDR1 is SGHRS and CDR2 YFSETQ. The CDR3 is CASSSWTGGDEKLFF. The CDR3 nucleotides are TGCGCCAGCAGCTCGTGGACAGGGGGCGATGAAAAACTGTTTTTT. The whole variable domain, remainder taken from reference TRBV5-1 and TRBJ1-4, is KAGVTQTPRYLIKTRGQQVTLSCSPISGHRSVSWYQQTPGQGLQFLFEYFSETQRNKGNFPGRFSGRQFSNSRSEMNVSTLELGDSALYLCASSSWTGGDEKLFFGSGTQLSVL.

V is TRBV5-6 and J is TRBJ1-4; 8 nucleotides align to TRBD1. Germline loops: CDR1 SGHDT, CDR2 YYEEEE. The CDR3 spans 14 residues. The V gene end was trimmed by 5 bases and the J gene end by 8 bases; junction bases not matched to a gene: 8. CDR3 sequence (DNA): TGTGCCAGCAGGCCGACAGGGGTAGGCGAAAAACTGTTTTTT. It codes for CASRPTGVGEKLFF.

The CDR3 coding sequence is TGTGCCAGCAGTCGGGACTACGAGCAGTACTTC. Residues: CASSRDYEQYF. The gene calls are TRBV6-5 and TRBJ2-7; perhaps TRBD2 as D (5 bases). The V and J ends lost 5 bases and 3 bases respectively, with 5 bases between them. CDR1 is MNHEY, CDR2 SVGAGI, per germline. This CDR3 has 11 residues.

The chain joins TRBV20-1 to TRBJ1-6; D remains unclear. Per germline, CDR1 DFQATT and CDR2 SNEGSKA (reference sequence). V shed 5 bases and J shed 7 bases, with 6 bases lying between them. This CDR3 contains 11 residues. The CDR3 DNA sequence: TGCAGTGCTGGCTCCAATTCACCCCTCCACTTT. Amino acid sequence: CSAGSNSPLHF.

The count of this clone is one. The CDR3: CASCRGANTEAFF. The CDR3 nucleotides are TGTGCCAGCTGTAGGGGAGCGAACACTGAAGCTTTCTTT. V gene TRBV6-5 combines with J gene TRBJ1-1; D is possibly TRBD1 (5 bases). Trimming shortened V by 8 bases and J by 1 base, and 11 bases separated the two germline ends. The germline V gene has CDR1 MNHEY and CDR2 SVGAGI. This CDR3 comprises 13 residues.

V and J are TRBV6-5 and TRBJ2-1; the D gene is possibly TRBD2 (6 bases). The CDR3 spans 14 residues. Germline-derived CDR1 and CDR2 are MNHEY and SVGAGI. V lost 7 bases and J 8 bases, leaving 18 bases between the germline ends. CDR3 sequence reads: CASIKDGSGDEQFF. CDR3 bases: TGTGCCAGCATTAAGGACGGGAGTGGGGATGAGCAGTTCTTC.

The CDR3 nucleotides read TGTGCCAGTAGTTCTTGGGGAGAGCAGTACTTC. Encoded protein: CASSSWGEQYF. The V call is TRBV19, the J call TRBJ2-7; unclear D gene. Trimming shortened V by 5 bases and J by 7 bases, and 9 bases separated the two germline ends. This CDR3 comprises 11 residues. The V gene's germline CDR1 is LNHDA and CDR2 SQIVND (reference sequence).

The rearrangement uses TRBV4-1 and TRBJ1-5; no clear D. V was shortened by 4 bases and J by 1 base, with 20 bases between the two germline ends. This CDR3 has 18 residues. The V gene's germline CDR1 is MGHRA and CDR2 YSYEKL. In DNA, the CDR3 is TGCGCCAGCAGCCTCCTTCCGAGGCCCCTGGGAAGCAATCAGCCCCAGCATTTT. This sequence encodes CASSLLPRPLGSNQPQHF.

The gene calls are TRBV4-2 and TRBJ1-6; D uncertain. The CDR3 runs 14 residues. CDR1 LGHNA and CDR2 YNFKEQ come from the germline V gene. Trimming removed 0 bases at V and 8 bases at J, with 8 bases between. CDR3 DNA sequence: TGTGCCAGCAGCCAAGATGGCGGAGATTCACCCCTCCACTTT. Encoded protein: CASSQDGGDSPLHF.

This sequence joins TRBV7-2 and TRBJ1-5; the match to TRBD1 covers 8 bases. V trimming: 5 bases; J trimming: 3 bases; junction bases outside the gene matches: 9. The CDR3 loop spans 16 amino acids. Germline-derived CDR1 and CDR2 are SGHTA and FQGNSA. The CDR3 region is CASSPFGQGVNQPQHF. CDR3 nucleotide sequence: TGTGCCAGCAGCCCCTTCGGACAGGGCGTCAATCAGCCCCAGCATTTT. The complete variable domain, with remaining parts taken from reference TRBV7-2 and TRBJ1-5, reads GAGVSQSPSNKVTEKGKDVELRCDPISGHTALYWYRQSLGQGLEFLIYFQGNSAPDKSGLPSDRFSAERTGGSVSTLTIQRTQQEDSAVYLCASSPFGQGVNQPQHFGDGTRLSIL.

Relative to its sample, this clone is medium-sized. CDR3 bases: TGTGCCAGCAGCCAGGGGGACAGCGGGGAAGCTTTCTTT. Translating gives CASSQGDSGEAFF. The J gene is TRBJ1-1, the V gene TRBV4-2; 7 nucleotides agree with TRBD1. With 3 bases clipped from V and 8 bases from J, the junction kept 6 bases outside the gene matches. The CDR3 contains 13 residues. Germline CDR1 is LGHNA and CDR2 is YNFKEQ.

This clone appeared a few times. The chain joins TRBV30 to TRBJ2-1; TRBD1 matches 7 bases. V lost 3 bases, J lost 4 bases, and 3 bases stayed unmatched. CDR1 and CDR2 (germline): GTSNPN, SVGIG (reference sequence). The CDR3 contains 13 residues. This chain's CDR3 is CAWRRDSYNEQFF. Here the CDR3 DNA reads TGTGCCTGGAGGAGGGACAGTTACAATGAGCAGTTCTTC.

The V call is TRBV11-2, the J call TRBJ2-1; no clear D gene. Trimming pared 1 base from V and 0 bases from J, leaving 7 bases between. Germline V lookup: CDR1 SGHAT, CDR2 FQNNGV. The CDR3 has 15 residues. CDR3 nucleotide sequence: TGTGCCAGCAGCTTAGGCCCGAGCTCCTACAATGAGCAGTTCTTC. Translated, it gives CASSLGPSSYNEQFF.